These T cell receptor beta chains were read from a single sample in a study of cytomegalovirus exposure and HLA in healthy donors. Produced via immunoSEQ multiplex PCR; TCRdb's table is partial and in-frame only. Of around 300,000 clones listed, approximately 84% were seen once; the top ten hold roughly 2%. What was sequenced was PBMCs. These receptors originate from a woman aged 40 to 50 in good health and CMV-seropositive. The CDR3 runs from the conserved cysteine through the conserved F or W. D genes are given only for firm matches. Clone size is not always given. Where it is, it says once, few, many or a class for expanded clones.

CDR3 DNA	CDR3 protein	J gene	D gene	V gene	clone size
TGTGCCAGCAGCTTTAGCGGGAGTGGCACAGATACGCAGTATTTT	CASSFSGSGTDTQYF	TRBJ2-3	TRBD2	TRBV11-3	.
TGTGCCAGCAGTGGACAGAGCACTGAAGCTTTCTTT	CASSGQSTEAFF	TRBJ1-1	.	TRBV28	.
TGTGCCAGCAGTTGGGGACAGACCTACGAGCAGTACTTC	CASSWGQTYEQYF	TRBJ2-7	TRBD1	TRBV5-6	.
TGTGCCAGCAGCTCAAAACATAGCAGGGCTTCTTCCTACGAGCAGTACTTC	CASSSKHSRASSYEQYF	TRBJ2-7	.	TRBV21-1	few
TGTGCCAGCAGTTCCATCGGACAGGGGATTTTAAGTGGCTACACCTTC	CASSSIGQGILSGYTF	TRBJ1-2	TRBD1	TRBV28	.
TGTGCCAGCCGGAGGGGAGGGATAGGCAATCAGCCCCAGCATTTT	CASRRGGIGNQPQHF	TRBJ1-5	.	TRBV28	.
TGTGCCAGCAGTTTAGGGGGGGAAAGGCTGTACTTC	CASSLGGERLYF	TRBJ2-7	TRBD2	TRBV27	.
TGTGCCAGCAGCTCCCAGGGTAACCCTCTATACGAGCAGTACTTC	CASSSQGNPLYEQYF	TRBJ2-7	.	TRBV7-6	.
TGTGCCAGCAGCCAGGATCCGGGACTAGCGATCGAGCAGTACTTC	CASSQDPGLAIEQYF	TRBJ2-7	TRBD2	TRBV4-2	once
TGTGCCAGCAGTGCGAAAGGGGGAGCACATTCAATTGGGACCCAGTACTTC	CASSAKGGAHSIGTQYF	TRBJ2-5	.	TRBV7-3	.
TGTGCCAGTAGTCTCGGGTTTGGCTACACCTTC	CASSLGFGYTF	TRBJ1-2	.	TRBV19	.
TGTGCCAGCAGCCCTTTCGGGGGGCTGCGGAATGAGCAGTTCTTC	CASSPFGGLRNEQFF	TRBJ2-1	.	TRBV11-1	.
TGTGCCACCAGCATTTCAGGGAACACCGGGGAGCTGTTTTTT	CATSISGNTGELFF	TRBJ2-2	.	TRBV15	.
TGTGCCAGCAGCTTAGGACTCGCGAACACTGAAGCTTTCTTT	CASSLGLANTEAFF	TRBJ1-1	.	TRBV7-9	few
TGTGCCAGCAGACCTAGGACTAGCGGGAGCCAGGAGACCCAGTACTTC	CASRPRTSGSQETQYF	TRBJ2-5	TRBD2	TRBV27	.
TGCAGCGTTCTATGGACTAGCGGTTACGAGCAGTACTTC	CSVLWTSGYEQYF	TRBJ2-7	TRBD2	TRBV29-1	.
TGTGCCAGCAGCCCCCCCGGGTCGAGCTACGAGCAGTACTTC	CASSPPGSSYEQYF	TRBJ2-7	.	TRBV11-3	.
TGTGCCAGCAGTAGGACTGAGAACAATGAGCAGTTCTTC	CASSRTENNEQFF	TRBJ2-1	.	TRBV6-1	.
TGTGCTAGTGGCACCACGGGGTATGCCTACAATGAGCAGTTCTTC	CASGTTGYAYNEQFF	TRBJ2-1	.	TRBV12-5	.
TGTGCCAGCAGCTTGGGCCCCGGGACCTACGAGCAGTACTTC	CASSLGPGTYEQYF	TRBJ2-7	.	TRBV5-6	few
TGCGCCAGCAGCTGGGGACTTCTCACAAGCACAGATACGCAGTATTTT	CASSWGLLTSTDTQYF	TRBJ2-3	.	TRBV5-1	.
TGTGCCAGCAGCGTAGGCCAGAGGGGGAGTTCACCCCTCCACTTT	CASSVGQRGSSPLHF	TRBJ1-6	.	TRBV9	.
TGTGCCAGCAGTCGGGGGGGGTGGACGAGGAATGAGCAGTTCTTC	CASSRGGWTRNEQFF	TRBJ2-1	TRBD2	TRBV6-5	.
TGTGCCAGCAGCCCGAACAGGAACACAGATACGCAGTATTTT	CASSPNRNTDTQYF	TRBJ2-3	.	TRBV14	.
TGTGCCAGCAGTGAACAGGGTTGGGGAGGGAACATTCAGTACTTC	CASSEQGWGGNIQYF	TRBJ2-4	TRBD2	TRBV2	.
TGTGCCAGCAGCGCTCCGAATAGCATTCAGTACTTC	CASSAPNSIQYF	TRBJ2-4	.	TRBV9	.
TGTGCCAGCAGCCTGACAGGGGGGACTAGCGGGAAGCCAGCCGGGGAGCTGTTTTTT	CASSLTGGTSGKPAGELFF	TRBJ2-2	TRBD2	TRBV7-3	.
TGTGCCAGCATAGAGGCAGGGGACACCGGGGAGCTGTTTTTT	CASIEAGDTGELFF	TRBJ2-2	.	TRBV6-1	.
TGTGCCAGCAGCTTATCTCCGGGGAACACCGGGGAGCTGTTTTTT	CASSLSPGNTGELFF	TRBJ2-2	.	TRBV7-2	.
TGTGCCAGCAGCCAGGGGGGATCAGGGGACTACTATGGCTACACCTTC	CASSQGGSGDYYGYTF	TRBJ1-2	TRBD1	TRBV7-9	.
TGTGCCAGCAGTCCCCTCGTCGCGGGGCCCTACGAGCAGTACTTC	CASSPLVAGPYEQYF	TRBJ2-7	.	TRBV27	.
TGTGCCAGCAGTAGGGGCGGTAGCTCCTACGAGCAGTACTTC	CASSRGGSSYEQYF	TRBJ2-7	.	TRBV11-3	.
TGTGCCAGCAGCTTAAGACCCACAGGTACTGGCACAGATACGCAGTATTTT	CASSLRPTGTGTDTQYF	TRBJ2-3	.	TRBV7-3	few
TGTGCCAGCAGCACAGCACGGAGGGGATTGGGGAATGAGCAGTTCTTC	CASSTARRGLGNEQFF	TRBJ2-1	.	TRBV7-2	few
TGTGCCAGCAGTTCCTTGGACGGGAGGGAGCTGTTTTTT	CASSSLDGRELFF	TRBJ2-2	.	TRBV27	once
TGTGCCAGCAGCTTAGACAGTTCCGGGACTATCCTATACGAGCAGTACTTC	CASSLDSSGTILYEQYF	TRBJ2-7	TRBD2	TRBV7-2	.
TGTGCCAGCACCCAGGGGAGGGCCTACGAGCAGTACTTC	CASTQGRAYEQYF	TRBJ2-7	.	TRBV7-2	.
TGTGCCAGCAGTGGAACAGGGGGAAATCGCAATCAGCCCCAGCATTTT	CASSGTGGNRNQPQHF	TRBJ1-5	TRBD1	TRBV6-1	once
TGCGCCAGCAGCTTGGGGGACAGTCTCCATTCACCCCTCCACTTT	CASSLGDSLHSPLHF	TRBJ1-6	TRBD1	TRBV5-1	.
TGTGCCAGCAGCTTGCTCGCGGGAGGGAGCACAGATACGCAGTATTTT	CASSLLAGGSTDTQYF	TRBJ2-3	TRBD2	TRBV5-4	.
TGTGCCAGCAGTTTAATGTTCAGTGTCAGCAATCAGCCCCAGCATTTT	CASSLMFSVSNQPQHF	TRBJ1-5	.	TRBV27	.
TGTGCCAGCAGCTTATTACAGGACGATGGCTACACCTTC	CASSLLQDDGYTF	TRBJ1-2	.	TRBV5-6	.
TGTGCCAGCTCGCCTCCCGGGACAGGGTCCTATGGCTACACCTTC	CASSPPGTGSYGYTF	TRBJ1-2	TRBD1	TRBV18	.
TGTGCCAGCAGCGCCCTGGGGGGGACCCAGTACTTC	CASSALGGTQYF	TRBJ2-5	.	TRBV9	.
TGTTCCAGCAGCTTAGTTGCGGGAGGTAACACCGGGGAGCTGTTTTTT	CSSSLVAGGNTGELFF	TRBJ2-2	TRBD2	TRBV7-9	.